These 23 T cell receptor beta chains share one sample of origin, sequenced in a study of CD8+ T cells in alopecia areata. Following extraction, RNA underwent reverse transcription to cDNA, which served as the sequencing template. Assay used: immunoSEQ multiplex PCR; TCRdb lists only in-frame clones, some missing. The repertoire holds about 150,000 clones, with about 50% as singletons. The specimen comprised CD8+ T cells sorted from blood, sampled at week 0. These receptors came from a human donor with alopecia areata.

The rearrangement links TRBV30 to TRBJ1-1, with 8 bases matching TRBD1. V trimming: 5 bases; J trimming: 7 bases; junction bases outside the gene matches: 9. The CDR3 covers 13 residues. CDR1 and CDR2 from the germline V gene are GTSNPN and SVGIG (reference sequence). The CDR3 sequence is CAWVTGTGDEAFF. The CDR3 bases are TGTGCCTGGGTCACCGGGACAGGCGATGAAGCTTTCTTT.

The rearrangement links TRBV19 to TRBJ1-1, with a weak D call TRBD1 (5 bases). Germline lookup yields CDR1 LNHDA and CDR2 SQIVND (reference sequence). Deletions cut 3 bases from V and 2 bases from J, with 7 bases between. The CDR3 is made up of 13 amino acids. CDR3 nucleotide sequence: TGTGCCAGTAGTATTGGGGCAAACACTGAAGCTTTCTTT. Translation: CASSIGANTEAFF.

The chain is built from TRBV13 and TRBJ2-3; weak D call: TRBD2 (6 bases). Per the germline V gene, CDR1 is PRHDT and CDR2 is FYEKMQ (reference sequence). Trimming cost V 1 base and J 2 bases, with 13 bases left between them. This CDR3 contains 16 residues. CDR3 DNA sequence: TGTGCCAGCAGCTTAGACCCGGGGGACGTCACAGATACGCAGTATTTT. Translating it yields CASSLDPGDVTDTQYF.

V gene TRBV5-6 combines with J gene TRBJ2-7; 8 bases map to TRBD1. Looked up from germline, CDR1 is SGHDT and CDR2 is YYEEEE. CDR3 size: 12 residues. V was pared by 5 bases and J by 6 bases, with 4 bases of the junction left unmatched. The chain's CDR3 is CASSETGGEQYF. The CDR3 DNA reads as TGTGCCAGCAGTGAAACAGGGGGCGAGCAGTACTTC.

This clone turned up a few times. The rearrangement joins TRBV13 to TRBJ2-1; tentatively, D is TRBD1 (6 bases). The CDR3 sequence is 15 residues long. The V and J ends lost 5 bases and 5 bases respectively, with 16 bases between them. CDR1 is PRHDT and CDR2 is FYEKMQ in the germline V gene (reference sequence). The CDR3 nucleotides read TGTGCCAGCAGCCCCGATGCCGGGACAAACAATGAGCAGTTCTTC. Protein: CASSPDAGTNNEQFF.

The V call is TRBV5-4, the J call TRBJ1-4; a weak D match, TRBD1 (6 bases). The V gene lost 0 bases and the J gene lost 6 bases, with 9 bases spanning the gap. Germline V CDR1 and CDR2: SGHNT, YYREEE (reference sequence). This CDR3 region has 14 residues. This CDR3 is CASSLGQEDEKLFF. The CDR3 DNA reads TGTGCCAGCAGCTTGGGACAGGAGGATGAAAAACTGTTTTTT.

This clone has just a few counts. The chain links TRBV9 to TRBJ2-3; 7 bases are a match to TRBD2. The CDR3 is made up of 16 amino acids. The junction had 7 bases not matched to a gene; V was cut back by 3 bases and J by 0 bases. Germline V lookup: CDR1 SGDLS, CDR2 YYNGEE. Here the CDR3 DNA reads TGTGCCAGCAGCGCGACTAGCCGGGCTAGCACAGATACGCAGTATTTT. Translation gives CASSATSRASTDTQYF.

CDR3 DNA sequence: TGTGCCAGCAGCTTAGCGGAAACAGGGGGAAGCAATCAGCCCCAGCATTTT. Its translation is CASSLAETGGSNQPQHF. V and J are TRBV7-9 and TRBJ1-5; TRBD1 matches 8 bases. Germline V gene lookup returns CDR1 SEHNR and CDR2 FQNEAQ (reference sequence). This CDR3 region has 17 residues. V gave up 0 bases and J gave up 1 base; unmatched junction bases: 5. Based on the CDR3 plus reference TRBV7-9 and TRBJ1-5, the full variable domain is DTGVSQNPRHKITKRGQNVTFRCDPISEHNRLYWYRQTLGQGPEFLTYFQNEAQLEKSRLLSDRFSAERPKGSFSTLEIQRTEQGDSAMYLCASSLAETGGSNQPQHFGDGTRLSIL.

This clone has more than one count but fewer than ten. The gene calls are TRBV7-2 and TRBJ2-5; TRBD1 matches at 9 bases. The trim removed 5 bases at V and 5 bases at J, leaving 15 bases unmatched. The germline gives CDR1 SGHTA, CDR2 FQGNSA. This CDR3 has 17 amino acids. CDR3 bases: TGTGCCAGCAGCGCCGCGAAGACAGGGGGGACTTGGGAGACCCAGTACTTC. This encodes CASSAAKTGGTWETQYF.

The CDR3 DNA sequence: TGTGCCAGCAGCTCAGGACAGGGTGCTAATACGCAGTATTTT. Residues: CASSSGQGANTQYF. The chain recombines TRBV7-3 with TRBJ2-3; TRBD1 agrees at 8 bases. The CDR3 sequence is 14 residues long. Trimming took 4 bases from V and 7 from J; bases not matched to a gene: 7. Germline V gene data show CDR1 as SGHTA and CDR2 as FQGTGA.

This clone was counted between two and nine times. This chain connects TRBV30 to TRBJ2-3, with a tentative D call TRBD2 (5 bases). V shed 0 bases and J shed 14 bases, with 12 bases lying between them. This CDR3 spans 11 amino acids. The germline CDR1 and CDR2 sequences are GTSNPN and SVGIG (reference sequence). In DNA form, the CDR3 reads TGTGCCTGGAGTGTGTTAGCGCACGTGTATTTT. Encoded protein: CAWSVLAHVYF.

The CDR3 reads CASSATSSTGELFF. The CDR3 DNA sequence: TGTGCCAGCAGCGCCACTAGCTCGACCGGGGAGCTGTTTTTT. The rearrangement links TRBV9 to TRBJ2-2; D possibly corresponds to TRBD2 (6 bases). This CDR3 has 14 amino acids. CDR1 is SGDLS, CDR2 YYNGEE, per germline. V lost 3 bases, J lost 5 bases, and 11 bases lay in between.

This clone was counted between two and nine times. This CDR3 reads CASSGGAQETQYF. CDR3 in DNA: TGTGCCAGCAGCGGCGGGGCCCAAGAGACCCAGTACTTC. The gene calls are TRBV9 and TRBJ2-5, with D possibly TRBD2 on 6 matching bases. CDR1 and CDR2 from the germline V gene are SGDLS and YYNGEE. The CDR3 has 13 residues. V gave up 3 bases and J gave up 1 base, with 7 bases separating them.

This clone is a singleton in its sample. V usage is TRBV7-8 and J usage is TRBJ2-2; no definite D call. Germline CDR1 reads SGHVS; CDR2 reads FQNEAQ. The ends were cut back, 1 base at V and 0 bases at J, with 3 bases in the middle. CDR3 length: 14 residues. The CDR3: CASSLVANTGELFF. CDR3 nucleotides: TGTGCCAGCAGCTTAGTAGCGAACACCGGGGAGCTGTTTTTT. Full variable domain (missing parts from reference TRBV7-8 and TRBJ2-2): GAGVSQSPRYKVAKRGQDVALRCDPISGHVSLFWYQQALGQGPEFLTYFQNEAQLDKSGLPSDRFFAERPEGSVSTLKIQRTQQEDSAVYLCASSLVANTGELFFGEGSRLTVL.

This chain links TRBV29-1 with TRBJ2-4, with 11 bases identical to TRBD2. This CDR3 comprises 17 residues. Germline V lookup: CDR1 SQVTM, CDR2 ANQGSEA. The trim removed 3 bases at V and 5 bases at J, leaving 12 bases unmatched. CDR3 sequence: CSVELFGLAGFENIQYF. CDR3 sequence (DNA): TGCAGCGTTGAGCTCTTCGGACTAGCGGGTTTTGAAAACATTCAGTACTTC. Based on the CDR3 plus reference TRBV29-1 and TRBJ2-4, the full variable domain is SAVISQKPSRDICQRGTSLTIQCQVDSQVTMMFWYRQQPGQSLTLIATANQGSEATYESGFVIDKFPISRPNLTFSTLTVSNMSPEDSSIYLCSVELFGLAGFENIQYFGAGTRLSVL.

This clone was detected once. The chain uses TRBV27 and TRBJ2-7, with 9 nucleotides matching TRBD1. The CDR3 is made up of 15 amino acids. Germline V CDR1 and CDR2: MNHEY, SMNVEV (reference sequence). Trimming at V came to 4 bases and at J to 4 bases, leaving 8 bases not matched to a gene. CDR3 nucleotide sequence: TGTGCCAGCAGTTACAGGGGGCTAGGTTCATACGAGCAGTACTTC. It yields the protein CASSYRGLGSYEQYF.

The chain joins TRBV2 to TRBJ1-5, with D perhaps TRBD1 (5 bases). This CDR3 region has 14 residues. V was pared by 11 bases and J by 8 bases, with 22 bases between. Germline V gene lookup returns CDR1 SNHLY and CDR2 FYNNEI. As DNA, the CDR3 is TGTGCCGCGTCAAATTCAGGGTTAGCTGAGCCCCAGCATTTT. Its protein product is CAASNSGLAEPQHF.

In its sample, this clone was seen a few times. The chain links TRBV19 to TRBJ1-2, with unresolved D. Trimming cost V 7 bases and J 6 bases, with 12 bases left between them. This CDR3 contains 12 residues. Germline CDR1 LNHDA, CDR2 SQIVND (reference sequence). The CDR3 region is CASTERSDGYTF. The CDR3 DNA reads as TGTGCCAGTACCGAACGATCAGATGGCTACACCTTC.

The J gene is TRBJ2-7, the V gene TRBV30; 10 bases line up with TRBD1. CDR3 length: 14 amino acids. The V and J ends lost 3 bases and 4 bases, in that order; junction bases with no gene match: 6. CDR1 and CDR2 from the germline V gene are GTSNPN and SVGIG (reference sequence). This chain's CDR3 is CAWSAGTGVYEQYF. DNA of the CDR3: TGTGCCTGGAGCGCCGGGACAGGGGTTTACGAGCAGTACTTC. The whole variable domain, remainder taken from reference TRBV30 and TRBJ2-7, is SQTIHQWPATLVQPVGSPLSLECTVEGTSNPNLYWYRQAAGRGLQLLFYSVGIGQISSEVPQNLSASRPQDRQFILSSKKLLLSDSGFYLCAWSAGTGVYEQYFGPGTRLTVT.

The V gene is TRBV7-2, the J gene TRBJ2-3; D is perhaps TRBD2 (6 bases). This CDR3 has 11 residues. V lost 6 bases and J lost 5, with 6 bases in between. Germline lookup yields CDR1 SGHTA and CDR2 FQGNSA. The CDR3 DNA reads as TGTGCCAGCAGGGGGGGAGATACGCAGTATTTT. It codes for CASRGGDTQYF. Filled out from reference TRBV7-2 and TRBJ2-3, the complete variable domain reads GAGVSQSPSNKVTEKGKDVELRCDPISGHTALYWYRQSLGQGLEFLIYFQGNSAPDKSGLPSDRFSAERTGGSVSTLTIQRTQQEDSAVYLCASRGGDTQYFGPGTRLTVL.

This clone was recorded a few times. This chain uses TRBV4-3 with TRBJ2-3, with no clear D. Germline V gene data show CDR1 as LGHNA and CDR2 as YSLEER. The CDR3 loop spans 13 amino acids. V lost 3 bases and J 4 bases, leaving 8 bases between the germline ends. The CDR3 spells CASSQLVADTQYF. DNA of the CDR3: TGCGCCAGCAGCCAGCTTGTTGCAGATACGCAGTATTTT.

This clone turned up a few times. V usage is TRBV13 and J usage is TRBJ2-7, with D perhaps TRBD1 (6 bases). Germline V CDR1 and CDR2: PRHDT, FYEKMQ (reference sequence). The V end was cut by 5 bases, the J end by 2 bases, with 13 bases between. The CDR3 spans 14 residues. CDR3 nucleotides: TGTGCCAGCAGCCCAGGGGACGGCCCCTACGAGCAGTACTTC. This gives the protein CASSPGDGPYEQYF.

The CDR3 spells CASSFRDGQETQYF. In DNA form, the CDR3 reads TGTGCCAGCAGCTTCAGGGACGGCCAAGAGACCCAGTACTTC. The chain carries TRBV13 and TRBJ2-5, with D possibly called TRBD1 or TRBD2 (5 bases each). The CDR3 totals 14 residues. The ends were cut back, 3 bases at V and 1 base at J, with 9 bases in the middle. The germline V gene encodes CDR1 PRHDT and CDR2 FYEKMQ (reference sequence).